A single sample is the source of the 20 T cell receptor beta chains below, sequenced in a study of cytomegalovirus exposure and HLA in healthy donors. PCR amplification relied on 60 Vbeta primers (plus 13 Jbeta primers). Only in-frame clones appear in the TCRdb table, and some are missing; sequencing was by immunoSEQ multiplex PCR. The sample shows about 55,000 clones, roughly 71% of them seen only once. Specimen: PBMCs. The receptors were sampled from a man aged 40-55 years in good health and CMV-seropositive.

The rearrangement uses TRBV29-1 and TRBJ1-1; D uncertain. The germline CDR1 and CDR2 sequences are SQVTM and ANQGSEA. The V and J ends lost 6 bases and 5 bases respectively, with 16 bases between them. The CDR3 has 13 amino acids. The CDR3: CSVAGLLGTEAFF. The CDR3 DNA reads TGCAGCGTCGCCGGACTTTTAGGAACTGAAGCTTTCTTT.

The V and J genes are TRBV15 and TRBJ2-1; perhaps TRBD2 as D (5 bases). Germline CDR1 reads LNHNV; CDR2 reads YYDKDF (reference sequence). The CDR3 contains 13 residues. V lost 3 bases and J 5 bases, leaving 8 bases between the germline ends. CDR3 amino acids: CATSSRRDNEQFF. CDR3 in DNA: TGTGCCACCAGCAGTCGGCGGGACAATGAGCAGTTCTTC.

This sequence joins TRBV6-1 and TRBJ2-7; the D gene is possibly TRBD1 (6 bases). The CDR3 contains 14 residues. Germline V lookup: CDR1 MNHNS, CDR2 SASEGT. V lost 7 bases and J 1 base, leaving 14 bases between the germline ends. The CDR3 region is CASILTGSSYEQYF. The CDR3 DNA follows: TGTGCCAGCATCCTGACAGGCTCATCCTACGAGCAGTACTTC.

This clone is a singleton in its sample. The genes are TRBV9 and TRBJ2-1; TRBD2 matches at 9 bases. This CDR3 comprises 16 residues. V lost 0 bases, J lost 2 bases, and 3 bases stayed unmatched. Germline V gives CDR1 SGDLS, CDR2 YYNGEE. In nucleotides, the CDR3 is TGTGCCAGCAGCGTAGTTGGCGGGGGGGCCTACAATGAGCAGTTCTTC. Residues: CASSVVGGGAYNEQFF.

This chain uses TRBV6-5 with TRBJ1-2; D is uncertain. V was shortened by 5 bases and J by 4 bases, with 17 bases between the two germline ends. From germline, CDR1 is MNHEY and CDR2 SVGAGI. CDR3 length: 15 amino acids. CDR3 residues: CASSPGGDTPYGYTF. DNA for the CDR3: TGTGCCAGCAGTCCCGGAGGAGACACCCCCTATGGCTACACCTTC.

The table lists this clone with a few counts. This chain joins TRBV9 and TRBJ1-1; TRBD1 aligns across 7 bases. The CDR3 sequence is 16 residues long. Germline CDR1 and CDR2: SGDLS and YYNGEE. Unmatched junction bases numbered 8, after V lost 0 bases and J lost 3 bases. CDR3 in amino acids: CASSVDQGQWDTEAFF. In DNA, the CDR3 is TGTGCCAGCAGCGTAGACCAGGGACAGTGGGACACTGAAGCTTTCTTT. Looking up the rest from reference TRBV9 and TRBJ1-1 gives the full variable domain: DSGVTQTPKHLITATGQRVTLRCSPRSGDLSVYWYQQSLDQGLQFLIQYYNGEERAKGNILERFSAQQFPDLHSELNLSSLELGDSALYFCASSVDQGQWDTEAFFGQGTRLTVV.

This chain links TRBV29-1 with TRBJ2-5; 8 positions agree with TRBD2. The CDR3 length is 12 residues. Germline V CDR1 and CDR2: SQVTM, ANQGSEA. V lost 3 bases and J lost 5; bases outside the gene matches: 2. CDR3 nucleotides: TGCAGCGTTGACGGGGGGGTGGAGACCCAGTACTTC. This sequence encodes CSVDGGVETQYF.

This clone occurred a few times. This chain joins TRBV5-1 and TRBJ2-2; D unresolved. The CDR3 extends over 14 amino acids. Germline-derived CDR1 and CDR2 are SGHRS and YFSETQ. Trimming pared 0 bases from V and 7 bases from J, leaving 10 bases between. The CDR3 DNA reads as TGCGCCAGCAGCTTGGGTATTTGGAGCGGGGAGCTGTTTTTT. As protein: CASSLGIWSGELFF.

The chain links TRBV5-1 to TRBJ2-5; 7 nucleotides agree with TRBD1. CDR1 SGHRS and CDR2 YFSETQ come from the germline V gene. Trimming at V came to 3 bases and at J to 6 bases, leaving 2 bases not matched to a gene. This CDR3 contains 12 residues. CDR3 in DNA: TGCGCCAGCAGCTCGACAGGGCAGACCCAGTACTTC. This translates into CASSSTGQTQYF.

As concerns this clone: One end of the junction varies from germline; a read error may be responsible. V usage is TRBV5-8 and J usage is TRBJ1-5; D unresolved. CDR3 length equals 12 residues. Germline assignment: CDR1 SGHTS and CDR2 YDEGEE. CDR3: CGVREGPQAQHF. Here the CDR3 DNA reads TGTGGCGTGAGGGAAGGGCCTCAGGCCCAGCATTTT.

This clone has just one count. This chain links TRBV4-3 with TRBJ1-2, with 8 bases matching TRBD1. CDR1 and CDR2 from the germline V gene are LGHNA and YSLEER. V gave up 1 base and J gave up 6 bases; unmatched junction bases: 7. The CDR3 covers 15 residues. The CDR3 loop reads CASSQGRTGLNGYTF. The CDR3 DNA sequence: TGCGCCAGCAGCCAAGGCCGGACAGGGTTGAATGGCTACACCTTC.

The chain couples TRBV5-5 to TRBJ1-5; TRBD1 matches at 9 bases. Germline V CDR1 and CDR2: SGHKS, YYEKEE (reference sequence). CDR3 length: 18 amino acids. J was trimmed by 2 bases and V by 3 bases; bases with no gene match: 12. This CDR3 reads CASSWGWDREWGNQPQHF. DNA of the CDR3: TGTGCCAGCAGCTGGGGGTGGGACAGGGAGTGGGGCAATCAGCCCCAGCATTTT.

This chain connects TRBV18 to TRBJ1-1; D gene uncertain. The CDR3 has 17 residues. CDR1 and CDR2 from the germline V gene are KGHSH and LQKENI. V shed 3 bases and J shed 4 bases, with 21 bases lying between them. CDR3 bases: TGTGCCAGCTCACCCTCGCCGGACTCCCCAGTAGGCACTGAAGCTTTCTTT. Its protein is CASSPSPDSPVGTEAFF.

The chain uses TRBV18 and TRBJ1-5, with D unresolved. The CDR3 is 15 amino acids. Germline CDR1 reads KGHSH; CDR2 reads LQKENI. V lost 6 bases and J lost 2, with 14 bases in between. The CDR3 nucleotides are TGTGCCAGCTCCCGAGGGTTTGGTCGCAATCAGCCCCAGCATTTT. This encodes CASSRGFGRNQPQHF.

This sequence joins TRBV10-2 and TRBJ2-7, with 10 positions matching TRBD2. The germline V gene encodes CDR1 WSHSY and CDR2 SAAADI. The CDR3 spans 14 residues. V was clipped by 4 bases and J by 2 bases; unmatched bases: 2. CDR3 protein: CASSGLAGTYEQYF. As DNA, the CDR3 is TGCGCCAGCAGTGGACTAGCGGGTACCTACGAGCAGTACTTC.

The chain employs TRBV2 and TRBJ1-5; D perhaps matches TRBD1 (5 bases). This CDR3 spans 17 amino acids. V lost 7 bases and J 2 bases, leaving 21 bases between the germline ends. Germline values: CDR1 SNHLY, CDR2 FYNNEI. CDR3 region: CASTSGTSSRGNQPQHF. The CDR3 coding sequence is TGTGCCAGCACATCGGGTACATCGTCCAGGGGCAATCAGCCCCAGCATTTT.

This sequence joins TRBV7-3 and TRBJ2-5, with 7 bases lining up with TRBD2. Germline lookup yields CDR1 SGHTA and CDR2 FQGTGA. Trimming cost V 4 bases and J 1 base; bases outside gene matches: 0. The CDR3 extends over 13 amino acids. The CDR3 nucleotides read TGTGCCAGCAGCTCGGGGGGCCAAGAGACCCAGTACTTC. This codes for CASSSGGQETQYF.

In nucleotides, the CDR3 is TGTGCCTGGAGCTTTAGGACAGGGCTGGCATGCGCGCCCCAGCATTTT. Protein: CAWSFRTGLACAPQHF. V usage is TRBV30 and J usage is TRBJ1-5; 8 bases align to TRBD1. The V and J ends lost 3 bases and 9 bases, in that order; junction bases with no gene match: 16. CDR1 is GTSNPN and CDR2 is SVGIG in the germline V gene (reference sequence). The CDR3 has 16 residues.

This chain links TRBV7-6 with TRBJ2-3, with 9 bases fitting TRBD2. V shed 2 bases, J shed 4 bases, and the junction held 4 bases outside the gene matches. Germline CDR1 and CDR2: SGHVS and FNYEAQ. This CDR3 contains 15 residues. The CDR3, as DNA: TGTGCCAGCAGCTTAAGGCTAGCGGGGCCAGATACGCAGTATTTT. It encodes CASSLRLAGPDTQYF.

This clone was seen only a few times. The junction differs from germline at one of its ends, possibly a read error. The chain uses TRBV15 and TRBJ2-7; 10 bases align to TRBD2. The germline gives CDR1 LNHNV, CDR2 YYDKDF (reference sequence). The CDR3 consists of 20 residues. The CDR3 DNA reads as TGTGCCACCAGCGGAGATCATGGGGTCTTCACTAGCGGGGAAGGCTACGAGCAGTACTTC. It yields the protein CATSGDHGVFTSGEGYEQYF.